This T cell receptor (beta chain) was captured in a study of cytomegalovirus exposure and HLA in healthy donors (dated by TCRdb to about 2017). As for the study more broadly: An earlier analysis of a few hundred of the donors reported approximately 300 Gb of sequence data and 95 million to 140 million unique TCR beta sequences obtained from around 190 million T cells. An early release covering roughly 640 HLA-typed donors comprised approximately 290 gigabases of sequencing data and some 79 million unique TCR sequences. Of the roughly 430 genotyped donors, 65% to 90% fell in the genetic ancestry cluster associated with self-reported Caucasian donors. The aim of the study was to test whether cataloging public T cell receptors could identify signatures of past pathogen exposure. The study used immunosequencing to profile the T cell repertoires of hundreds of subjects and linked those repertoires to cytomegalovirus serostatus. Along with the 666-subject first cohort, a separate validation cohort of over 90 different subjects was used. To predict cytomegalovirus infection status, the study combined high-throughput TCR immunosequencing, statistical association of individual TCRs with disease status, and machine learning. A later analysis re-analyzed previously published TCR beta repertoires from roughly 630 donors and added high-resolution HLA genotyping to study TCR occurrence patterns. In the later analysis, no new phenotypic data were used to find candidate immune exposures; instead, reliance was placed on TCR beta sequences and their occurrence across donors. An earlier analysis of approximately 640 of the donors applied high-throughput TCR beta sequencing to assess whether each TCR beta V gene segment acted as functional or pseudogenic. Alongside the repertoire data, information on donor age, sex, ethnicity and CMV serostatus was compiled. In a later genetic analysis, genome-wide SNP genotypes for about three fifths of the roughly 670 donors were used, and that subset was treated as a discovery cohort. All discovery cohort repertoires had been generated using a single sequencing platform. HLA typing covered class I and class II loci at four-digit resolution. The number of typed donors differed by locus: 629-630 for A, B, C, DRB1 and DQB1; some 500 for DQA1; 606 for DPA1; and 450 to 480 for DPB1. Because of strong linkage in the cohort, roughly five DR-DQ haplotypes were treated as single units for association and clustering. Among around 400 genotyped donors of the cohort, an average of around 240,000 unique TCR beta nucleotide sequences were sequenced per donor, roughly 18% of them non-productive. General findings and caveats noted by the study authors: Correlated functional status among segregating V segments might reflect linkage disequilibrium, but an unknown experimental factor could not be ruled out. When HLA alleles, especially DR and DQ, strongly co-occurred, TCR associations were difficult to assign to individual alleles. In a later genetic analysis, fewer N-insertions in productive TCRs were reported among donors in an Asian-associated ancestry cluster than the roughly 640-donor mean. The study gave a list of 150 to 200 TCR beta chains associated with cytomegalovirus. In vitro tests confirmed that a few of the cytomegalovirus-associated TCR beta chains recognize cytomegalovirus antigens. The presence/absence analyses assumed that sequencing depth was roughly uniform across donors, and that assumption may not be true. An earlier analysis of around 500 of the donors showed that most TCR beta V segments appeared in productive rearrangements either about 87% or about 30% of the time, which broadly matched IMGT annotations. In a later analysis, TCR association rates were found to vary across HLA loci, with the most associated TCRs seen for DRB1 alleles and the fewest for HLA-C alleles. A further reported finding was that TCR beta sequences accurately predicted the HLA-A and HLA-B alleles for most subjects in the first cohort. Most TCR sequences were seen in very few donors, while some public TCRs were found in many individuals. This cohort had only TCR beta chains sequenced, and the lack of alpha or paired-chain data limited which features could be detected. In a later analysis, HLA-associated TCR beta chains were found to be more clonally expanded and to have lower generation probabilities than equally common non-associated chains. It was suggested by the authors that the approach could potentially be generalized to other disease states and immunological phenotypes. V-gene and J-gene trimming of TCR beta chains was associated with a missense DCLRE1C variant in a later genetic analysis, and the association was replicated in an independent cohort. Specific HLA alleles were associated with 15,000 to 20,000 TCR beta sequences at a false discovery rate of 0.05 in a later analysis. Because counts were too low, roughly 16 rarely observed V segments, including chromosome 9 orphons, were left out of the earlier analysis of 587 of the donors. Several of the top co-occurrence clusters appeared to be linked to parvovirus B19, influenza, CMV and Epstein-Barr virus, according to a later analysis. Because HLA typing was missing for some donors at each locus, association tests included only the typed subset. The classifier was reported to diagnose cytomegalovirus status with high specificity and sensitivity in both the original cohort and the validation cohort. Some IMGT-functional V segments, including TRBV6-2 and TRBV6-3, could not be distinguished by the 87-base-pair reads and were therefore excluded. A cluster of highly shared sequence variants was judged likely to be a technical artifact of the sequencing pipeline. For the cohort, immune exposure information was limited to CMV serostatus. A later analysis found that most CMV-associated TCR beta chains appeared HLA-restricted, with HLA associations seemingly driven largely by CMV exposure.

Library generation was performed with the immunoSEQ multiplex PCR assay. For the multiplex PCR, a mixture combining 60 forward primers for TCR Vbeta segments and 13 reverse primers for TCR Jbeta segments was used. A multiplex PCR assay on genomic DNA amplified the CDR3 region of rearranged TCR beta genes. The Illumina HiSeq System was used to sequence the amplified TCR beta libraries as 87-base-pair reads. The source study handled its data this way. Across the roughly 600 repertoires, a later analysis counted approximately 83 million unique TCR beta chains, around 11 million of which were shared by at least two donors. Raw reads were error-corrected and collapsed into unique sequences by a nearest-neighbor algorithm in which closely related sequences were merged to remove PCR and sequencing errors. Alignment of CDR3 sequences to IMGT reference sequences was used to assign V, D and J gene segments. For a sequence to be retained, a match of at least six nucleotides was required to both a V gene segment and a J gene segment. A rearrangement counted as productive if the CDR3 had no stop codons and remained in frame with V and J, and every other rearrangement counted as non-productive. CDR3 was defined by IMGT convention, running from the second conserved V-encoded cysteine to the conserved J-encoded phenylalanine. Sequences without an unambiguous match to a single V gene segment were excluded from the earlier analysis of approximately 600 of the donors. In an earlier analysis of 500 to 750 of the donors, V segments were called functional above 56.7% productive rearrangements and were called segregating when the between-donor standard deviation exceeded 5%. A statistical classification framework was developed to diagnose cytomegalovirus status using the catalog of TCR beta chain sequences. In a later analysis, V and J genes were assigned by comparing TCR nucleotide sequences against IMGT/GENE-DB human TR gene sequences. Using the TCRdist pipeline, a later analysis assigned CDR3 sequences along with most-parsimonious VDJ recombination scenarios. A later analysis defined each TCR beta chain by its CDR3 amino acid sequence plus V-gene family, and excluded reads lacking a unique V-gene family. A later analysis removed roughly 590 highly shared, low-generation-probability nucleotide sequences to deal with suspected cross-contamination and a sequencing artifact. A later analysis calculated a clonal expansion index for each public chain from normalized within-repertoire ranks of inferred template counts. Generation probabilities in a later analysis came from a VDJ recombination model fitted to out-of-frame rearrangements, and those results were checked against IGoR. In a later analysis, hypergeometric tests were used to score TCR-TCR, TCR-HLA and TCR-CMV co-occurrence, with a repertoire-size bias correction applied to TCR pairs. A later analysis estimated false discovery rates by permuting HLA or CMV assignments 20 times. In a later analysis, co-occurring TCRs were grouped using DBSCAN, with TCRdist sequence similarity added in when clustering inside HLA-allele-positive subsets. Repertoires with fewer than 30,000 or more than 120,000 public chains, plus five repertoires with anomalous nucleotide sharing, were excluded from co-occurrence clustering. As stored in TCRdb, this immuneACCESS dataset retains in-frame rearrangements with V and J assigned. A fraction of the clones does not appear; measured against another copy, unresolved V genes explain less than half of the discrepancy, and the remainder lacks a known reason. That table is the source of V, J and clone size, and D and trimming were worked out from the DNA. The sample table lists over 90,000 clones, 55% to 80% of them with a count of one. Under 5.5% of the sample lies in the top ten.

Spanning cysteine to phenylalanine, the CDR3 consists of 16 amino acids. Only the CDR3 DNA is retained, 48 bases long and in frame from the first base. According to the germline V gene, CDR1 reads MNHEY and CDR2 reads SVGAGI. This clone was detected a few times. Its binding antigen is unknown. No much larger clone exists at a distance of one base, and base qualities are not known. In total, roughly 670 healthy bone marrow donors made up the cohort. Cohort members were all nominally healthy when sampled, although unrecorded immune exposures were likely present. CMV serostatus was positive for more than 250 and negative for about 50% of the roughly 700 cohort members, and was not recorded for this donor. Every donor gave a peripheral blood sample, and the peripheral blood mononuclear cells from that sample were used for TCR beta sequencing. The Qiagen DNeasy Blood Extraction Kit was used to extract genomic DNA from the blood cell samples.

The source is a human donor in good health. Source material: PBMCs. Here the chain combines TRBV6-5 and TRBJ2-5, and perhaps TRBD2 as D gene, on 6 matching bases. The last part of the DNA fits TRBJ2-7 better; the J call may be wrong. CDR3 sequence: CASSYSHAQEGYEQYF. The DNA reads TGTGCCAGCAGTTACTCCCACGCCCAGGAGGGTTACGAGCAGTACTTC.